One and the same sample provided the 7 T cell receptor beta chains below, sequenced in a study of blood T cell repertoires in COVID-19. Sequencing was performed with immunoSEQ multiplex PCR; in TCRdb, only in-frame clones are kept and a portion is missing. The repertoire holds 150,000 to 200,000 clones, with over 90% as singletons. Sample: peripheral blood. The origin of the receptors is a woman aged 55-70 years with COVID-19, enrolled during active disease.

The chain has TRBV19 and TRBJ2-3; D may be TRBD2 (5 bases). V lost 6 bases and J lost 7, with 14 bases in between. There are 13 residues in the CDR3. Germline CDR1 is LNHDA and CDR2 is SQIVND (reference sequence). The CDR3 region has the DNA TGTGCCAGTAGCAAAGATCAGCGGAATACGCAGTATTTT. It specifies CASSKDQRNTQYF.

This clone turned up a few times. The chain uses TRBV5-1 and TRBJ2-7; 7 nucleotides line up with TRBD1. Trimming removed 2 bases from V and 7 bases from J; junction bases left unmatched: 6. This CDR3 contains 13 residues. Germline V gene sequence: CDR1 SGHRS, CDR2 YFSETQ. The DNA for the CDR3 is TGCGCCAGCAGCTTTAGGGGGCAAGGTGAGCAGTACTTC. Translation: CASSFRGQGEQYF.

The J gene is TRBJ1-2, the V gene TRBV5-4; 8 nucleotides line up with TRBD1. Trimming at V came to 5 bases and at J to 6 bases, leaving 6 bases not matched to a gene. This CDR3 is built from 13 residues. Germline loops: CDR1 SGHNT, CDR2 YYREEE (reference sequence). The CDR3 nucleotides are TGTGCCAGCAGACCACAGGGGGGGCATGGCTACACCTTC. This codes for CASRPQGGHGYTF.

This chain links TRBV25-1 with TRBJ2-1, with D possibly TRBD1 on 5 matching bases. CDR1 is MGHDK and CDR2 is SYGVNS in the germline V gene. V lost 5 bases and J 1 base, leaving 9 bases between the germline ends. This CDR3 is built from 14 residues. Written as DNA, the CDR3 is TGTGCCAGCAGTCTACAGGAGTCCTACAATGAGCAGTTCTTC. Its translation: CASSLQESYNEQFF.

This clone was observed a single time. In DNA, the CDR3 is TGTGCCAGCAGCCTCGACAGGGTTGGTGCTGAAGCTTTCTTT. Translation gives CASSLDRVGAEAFF. The rearrangement links TRBV7-9 to TRBJ1-1; TRBD1 agrees at 7 bases. J lost 6 bases, V lost 5 bases, and 9 bases had no gene match. The CDR3 sequence is 14 residues long. CDR1 is SEHNR and CDR2 is FQNEAQ in the germline V gene (reference sequence).

This chain joins TRBV19 and TRBJ1-1, with TRBD1 identical over 7 bases. With 5 bases clipped from V and 5 bases from J, the junction kept 11 bases outside the gene matches. CDR3 size: 15 residues. In germline, CDR1 is LNHDA, CDR2 SQIVND (reference sequence). The CDR3, as DNA: TGTGCCAGTAGTCTCCACTCAGGGGGTACTACTGAAGCTTTCTTT. Its protein product is CASSLHSGGTTEAFF.

The chain couples TRBV29-1 to TRBJ1-5, with D maybe TRBD1 (5 bases). In germline, CDR1 is SQVTM, CDR2 ANQGSEA. Trimming shortened V by 4 bases and J by 7 bases, and 11 bases separated the two germline ends. This CDR3 region has 12 residues. Here the CDR3 DNA reads TGCAGCGTTGTGCAGGGAGGCCAGCCCCAGCATTTT. Translation gives CSVVQGGQPQHF.